Listed below are T cell receptor beta chains from one sample, sequenced in a study of blood T cell repertoires in COVID-19. Only in-frame clones appear in the TCRdb table, and some are missing; sequencing was by immunoSEQ multiplex PCR. Here the sample spans 450,000 or so clones, 90% being singletons. Sequences were obtained from PBMCs or T cells enriched from blood (not recorded which). The receptor source for this set is a man aged 18 to 30 who had recovered from COVID-19. Both conserved end residues are part of each CDR3. Fields, in order: J gene, V gene, clone size, D gene, CDR3 length, CDR3 protein. A D gene is named only where the DNA matches it firmly. Only part of the rows carry a size: once, few, many, or a class if the clone is expanded.

>TRBJ2-1|TRBV27|NA|TRBD1|14
CASSLRQGGDEQFF
>TRBJ2-1|TRBV11-3|NA|TRBD2|15
CASSLGGGTYNEQFF
>TRBJ2-3|TRBV15|NA|TRBD1|15
CATSKGTGGPDTQYF
>TRBJ1-3|TRBV15|NA|NA|13
CATSTFSGNTIYF
>TRBJ2-1|TRBV24-1|NA|NA|17
CATSDRQLGISYNEQFF
>TRBJ1-3|TRBV6-7|NA|TRBD1|16
CASSSRDRGYENTIYF
>TRBJ1-5|TRBV30|NA|NA|13
CAWRGSINQPQHF
>TRBJ1-2|TRBV5-6|once|NA|13
CASSLGQVGGYTF
>TRBJ2-3|TRBV19|NA|NA|13
CASGTISTDTQYF
>TRBJ1-1|TRBV3-1/TRBV3-2|few|NA|16
CASSQPLLGANTEAFF
>TRBJ2-7|TRBV5-1|once|TRBD1|13
CASSRGQGMGQYF
>TRBJ2-6|TRBV5-1|NA|NA|16
CASSAGTPVGANVLTF
>TRBJ2-7|TRBV7-6|NA|TRBD2|14
CASSPSGGSGEQYF
>TRBJ2-2|TRBV4-1|NA|NA|18
CASSLGVGAVVVAGELFF
>TRBJ1-5|TRBV27|NA|TRBD1|15
CASSFRTGGNQPQHF
>TRBJ1-5|TRBV6-5|once|NA|13
CASTRGLNQPQHF
>TRBJ1-1|TRBV19|few|TRBD1|16
CATKDREGLMNTEAFF
>TRBJ1-5|TRBV10-2|NA|TRBD1|11
CASSEGTGIHF
>TRBJ2-1|TRBV29-1|once|TRBD2|14
CSVVGLAGVDEQFF
>TRBJ2-7|TRBV3-1/TRBV3-2|NA|NA|14
CASSQGAGNYEQYF
>TRBJ1-2|TRBV9|NA|TRBD1|15
CASSVTRQGAFGYTF